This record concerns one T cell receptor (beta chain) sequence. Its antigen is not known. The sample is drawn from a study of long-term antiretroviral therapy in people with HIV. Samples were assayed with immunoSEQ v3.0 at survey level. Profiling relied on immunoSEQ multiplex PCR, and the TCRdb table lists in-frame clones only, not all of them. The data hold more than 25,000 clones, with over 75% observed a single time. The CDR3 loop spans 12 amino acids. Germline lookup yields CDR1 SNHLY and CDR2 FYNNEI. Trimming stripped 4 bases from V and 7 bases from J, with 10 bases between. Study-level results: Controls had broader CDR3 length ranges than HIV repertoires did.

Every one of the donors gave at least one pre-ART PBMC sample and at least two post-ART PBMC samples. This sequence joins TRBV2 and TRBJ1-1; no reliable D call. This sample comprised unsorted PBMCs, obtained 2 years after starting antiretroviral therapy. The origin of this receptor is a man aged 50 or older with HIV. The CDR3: CASSGGGLEAFF. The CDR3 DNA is TGTGCCAGCAGTGGAGGAGGACTTGAAGCTTTCTTT.